This entry is about one T cell receptor beta chain. The data stem from a study of shared T cell receptors in the human thymus. The table came from immunoSEQ multiplex PCR; TCRdb's copy has only in-frame clones and leaves some out. The data show about 660,000 clones, 85% to 90% seen once. This CDR3 is 12 amino acids long. Germline trimming cut 8 bases from V and 6 bases from J; bases unmatched to any gene: 5. Germline V CDR1 and CDR2: MNHEY, SMNVEV (reference sequence). This same sample was also part of a study on human thymus T cells. That report adds: Those donating were healthy Finnish infants in corrective surgery for congenital heart defects. Resections from corrective heart surgery supplied the thymus tissue.

Sequences were obtained from thymocytes. This chain joins TRBV27 and TRBJ2-3; 7 bases align to TRBD1. The clonotype comes from a boy under two years old with a congenital heart defect. CDR3 in DNA: TGTGCCAGCGGGGACAGTGATGATACGCAGTATTTT. Its translation is CASGDSDDTQYF.